Reported below is one T cell receptor (beta chain). The data were obtained in a study of blood T cell repertoires in COVID-19. On the study more broadly: Samples came from the United States, Italy and Spain, spanning acute and convalescent COVID-19. PBMCs, B-cell-depleted T cells, or T cells were the source of the cDNA or gDNA that made up the material.

Per the original data handling: Amplification of reference gene primers provided the estimated nucleated cell counts. The protocol was immunoSEQ multiplex PCR, while the TCRdb copy is restricted to in-frame clones and leaves out a portion. V and J calls and clone size are as listed in that table; D and trimming were resolved from the DNA. The data hold 220,000 or so clones, with roughly 84% observed a single time. Trimming left V 5 bases short and J 5 bases short, with 16 bases between. The V gene's germline CDR1 is LNHDA and CDR2 SQIVND (reference sequence). The CDR3 consists of 15 residues. The chain is built from TRBV19 and TRBJ2-1; a weak D match, TRBD1 (6 bases). Sequenced input: peripheral blood. This receptor was obtained from a woman in her 30s who had recovered from COVID-19. As DNA, the CDR3 is TGTGCCAGTAGTGTGAGACAGGTTACTAACAATGAGCAGTTCTTC. As protein: CASSVRQVTNNEQFF.